The rows below give T cell receptor beta chains drawn from one sample of a study of blood T cell repertoires in COVID-19. Sequencing used immunoSEQ multiplex PCR; TCRdb keeps in-frame clones, though not all of them. The data contain about 120,000 clones, 85% of them singletons. Material: peripheral blood. The source is a man in his sixties with acute or convalescent COVID-19. Each CDR3 is given with its conserved first and last residue. A D gene is named only where the DNA matches it firmly. The size of a clone is reported for some rows only, either as once, few or many, or as a class for expanded clones.

v_call	clone_size	j_call	d_call	cdr3_nt	cdr3_aa
TRBV5-6	once	TRBJ2-1	TRBD1	TGTGCCAGCAGCTTGATGACAGGGGGCGTTTCAAGCTCCTACAATGAGCAGTTCTTC	CASSLMTGGVSSSYNEQFF
TRBV19	NA	TRBJ2-2	TRBD2	TGTGCCAGTACCCTAGCGGGAGATACCGGGGAGCTGTTTTTT	CASTLAGDTGELFF
TRBV10-3	NA	TRBJ1-6	TRBD1	TGTGCCACATACAGGGGAGGTAATTCACCCCTCCACTTT	CATYRGGNSPLHF
TRBV7-8	NA	TRBJ2-7	NA	TGTGCCAGCAGCTTACTTAGGGGCGGACGCAACGAGCAGTACTTC	CASSLLRGGRNEQYF
TRBV5-1	NA	TRBJ2-7	NA	TGCGCCAGCAGCTTGGTTTCGACTAGCTCCTACGAGCAGTACTTC	CASSLVSTSSYEQYF
TRBV5-1	NA	TRBJ2-7	NA	TGCGCCAGCAGCCCGGGAAGACGCGAGCAGTACTTC	CASSPGRREQYF
TRBV29-1	NA	TRBJ2-1	TRBD2	TGCAGCGTTACTAGCGGGCGACACAATGAGCAGTTCTTC	CSVTSGRHNEQFF
TRBV3-1/TRBV3-2	NA	TRBJ1-4	NA	TGTGCCAGCAGCCTGGGAGTTGATGAAAAACTGTTTTTT	CASSLGVDEKLFF
TRBV11-2	NA	TRBJ1-6	TRBD1	TGTGCCAGCAGCTTGGTAGGGGGCGATTCACCCCTCCACTTT	CASSLVGGDSPLHF
TRBV28	NA	TRBJ1-1	NA	TGTGCCAGCAGTTTATCACAGGGGAACACTGAAGCTTTCTTT	CASSLSQGNTEAFF
TRBV11-2	NA	TRBJ2-3	TRBD2	TGTGCCAGCAGCTTACTCGGCCTAGCGGGACCTTCAGATACGCAGTATTTT	CASSLLGLAGPSDTQYF
TRBV5-1	once	TRBJ1-1	NA	TGCGCCAGCAGCGTGGGACAGAACACTGAAGCTTTCTTT	CASSVGQNTEAFF
TRBV28	NA	TRBJ1-6	NA	TGTGCCAGCAGCCCCCAAACTAGGGGGACACCCCTCCACTTT	CASSPQTRGTPLHF
TRBV7-9	NA	TRBJ2-1	TRBD1	TGTGCCAGCAGCTTAGTACAGGGGGCAAACAATGAGCAGTTCTTC	CASSLVQGANNEQFF